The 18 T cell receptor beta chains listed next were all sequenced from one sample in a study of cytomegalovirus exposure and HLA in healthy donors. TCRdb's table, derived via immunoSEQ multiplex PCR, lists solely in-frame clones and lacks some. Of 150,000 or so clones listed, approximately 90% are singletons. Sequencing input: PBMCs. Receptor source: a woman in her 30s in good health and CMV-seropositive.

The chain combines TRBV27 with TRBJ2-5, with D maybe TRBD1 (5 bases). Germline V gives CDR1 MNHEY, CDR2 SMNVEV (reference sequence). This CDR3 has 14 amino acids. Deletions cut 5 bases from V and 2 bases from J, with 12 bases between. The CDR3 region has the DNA TGTGCCAGCAGTCTGGCTGGGGCACAAGAGACCCAGTACTTC. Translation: CASSLAGAQETQYF.

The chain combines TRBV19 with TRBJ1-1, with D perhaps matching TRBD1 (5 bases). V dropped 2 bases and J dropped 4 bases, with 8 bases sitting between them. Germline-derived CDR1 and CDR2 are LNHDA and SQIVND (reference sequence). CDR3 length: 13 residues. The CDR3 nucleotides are TGTGCCAGTAGTATATCCAGGGTCACTGAAGCTTTCTTT. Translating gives CASSISRVTEAFF.

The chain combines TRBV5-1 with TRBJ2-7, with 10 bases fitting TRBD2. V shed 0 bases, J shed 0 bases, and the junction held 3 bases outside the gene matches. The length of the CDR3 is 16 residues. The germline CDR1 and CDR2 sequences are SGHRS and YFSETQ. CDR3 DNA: TGCGCCAGCAGCTTGGCGCTAGCGGGAGCCTCCTACGAGCAGTACTTC. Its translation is CASSLALAGASYEQYF.

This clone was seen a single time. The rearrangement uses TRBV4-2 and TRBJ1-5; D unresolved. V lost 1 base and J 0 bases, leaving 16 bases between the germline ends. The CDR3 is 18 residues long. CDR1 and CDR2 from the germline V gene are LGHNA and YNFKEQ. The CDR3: CASSQVIVGGFSNQPQHF. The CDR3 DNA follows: TGTGCCAGCAGCCAAGTTATTGTAGGAGGCTTTAGCAATCAGCCCCAGCATTTT.

CDR3 DNA: TGCAGTGCCCCGGGGGGGACTGAAGCTTTCTTT. Protein: CSAPGGTEAFF. The rearrangement uses TRBV20-1 and TRBJ1-1, with a possible D match to TRBD1 (5 bases). Germline V lookup: CDR1 DFQATT, CDR2 SNEGSKA (reference sequence). V dropped 6 bases and J dropped 5 bases, with 10 bases sitting between them. The CDR3 length is 11 residues.

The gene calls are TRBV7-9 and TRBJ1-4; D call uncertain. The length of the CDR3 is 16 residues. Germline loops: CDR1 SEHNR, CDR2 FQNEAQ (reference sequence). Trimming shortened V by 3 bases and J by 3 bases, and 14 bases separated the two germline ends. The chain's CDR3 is CASSFSPKTANEKLFF. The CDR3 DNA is TGTGCCAGCAGCTTTTCCCCTAAAACAGCTAATGAAAAACTGTTTTTT. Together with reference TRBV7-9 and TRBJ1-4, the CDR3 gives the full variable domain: DTGVSQNPRHKITKRGQNVTFRCDPISEHNRLYWYRQTLGQGPEFLTYFQNEAQLEKSRLLSDRFSAERPKGSFSTLEIQRTEQGDSAMYLCASSFSPKTANEKLFFGSGTQLSVL.

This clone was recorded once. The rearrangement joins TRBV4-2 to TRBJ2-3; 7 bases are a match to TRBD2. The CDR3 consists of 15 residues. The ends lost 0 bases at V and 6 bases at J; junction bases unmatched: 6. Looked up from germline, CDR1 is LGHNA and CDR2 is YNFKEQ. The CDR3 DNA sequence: TGTGCCAGCAGCCAAGACAGCGGGGCAGGGGATACGCAGTATTTT. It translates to CASSQDSGAGDTQYF.

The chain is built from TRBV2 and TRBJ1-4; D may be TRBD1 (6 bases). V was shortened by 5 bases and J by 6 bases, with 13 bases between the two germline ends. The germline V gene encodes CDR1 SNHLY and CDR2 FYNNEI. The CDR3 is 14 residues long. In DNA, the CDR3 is TGTGCCAGCAGTTACTACAGGGCGGATGAAAAACTGTTTTTT. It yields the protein CASSYYRADEKLFF.

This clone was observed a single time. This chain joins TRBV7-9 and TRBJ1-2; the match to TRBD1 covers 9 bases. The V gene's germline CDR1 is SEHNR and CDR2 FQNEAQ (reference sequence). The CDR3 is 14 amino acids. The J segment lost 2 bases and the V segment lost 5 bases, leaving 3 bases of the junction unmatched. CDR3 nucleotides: TGTGCCAGCAGCCGGGGACAGGGAAACTATGGCTACACCTTC. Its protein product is CASSRGQGNYGYTF.

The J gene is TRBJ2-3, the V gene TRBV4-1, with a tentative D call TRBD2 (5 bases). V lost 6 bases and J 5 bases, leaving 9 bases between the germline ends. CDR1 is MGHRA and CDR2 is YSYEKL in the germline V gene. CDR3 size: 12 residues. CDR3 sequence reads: CASRAGGDTQYF. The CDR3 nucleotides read TGCGCCAGCAGGGCGGGTGGAGATACGCAGTATTTT.

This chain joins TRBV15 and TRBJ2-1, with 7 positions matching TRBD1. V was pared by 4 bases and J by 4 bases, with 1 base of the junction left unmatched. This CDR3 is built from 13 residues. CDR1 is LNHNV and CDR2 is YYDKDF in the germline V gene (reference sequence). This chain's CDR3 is CATSKGAYNEQFF. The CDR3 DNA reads TGTGCCACCAGCAAGGGGGCGTACAATGAGCAGTTCTTC.

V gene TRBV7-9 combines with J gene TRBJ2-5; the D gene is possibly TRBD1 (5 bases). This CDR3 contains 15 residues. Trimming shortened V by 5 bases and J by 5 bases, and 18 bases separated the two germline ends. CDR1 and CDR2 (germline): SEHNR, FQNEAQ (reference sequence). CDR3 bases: TGTGCCAGCAGCCTATTTAGGTGGGGCCCGGAGACCCAGTACTTC. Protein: CASSLFRWGPETQYF.

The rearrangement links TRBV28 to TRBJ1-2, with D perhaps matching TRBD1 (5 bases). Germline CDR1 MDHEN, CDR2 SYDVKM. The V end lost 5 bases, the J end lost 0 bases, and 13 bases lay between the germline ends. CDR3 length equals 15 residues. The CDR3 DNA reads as TGTGCCAGCAGTGCCCCCGGGGGAGCTAACTATGGCTACACCTTC. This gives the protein CASSAPGGANYGYTF.

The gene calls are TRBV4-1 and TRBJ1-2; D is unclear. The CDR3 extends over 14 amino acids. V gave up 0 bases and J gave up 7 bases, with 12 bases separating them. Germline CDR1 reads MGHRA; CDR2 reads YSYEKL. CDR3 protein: CASSQDRGTAGYTF. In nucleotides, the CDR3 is TGCGCCAGCAGCCAAGACCGCGGCACGGCTGGCTACACCTTC.

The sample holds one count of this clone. CDR3 sequence (DNA): TGTGCCAGCAGCCCGACAGGGGCAACTAATGAAAAACTGTTTTTT. This sequence encodes CASSPTGATNEKLFF. V usage is TRBV28 and J usage is TRBJ1-4; 8 nucleotides align to TRBD1. This CDR3 is built from 15 residues. The V and J ends lost 6 bases and 0 bases, in that order; junction bases with no gene match: 3. Germline assignment: CDR1 MDHEN and CDR2 SYDVKM. The full variable domain, rest sourced from reference TRBV28 and TRBJ1-4, is DVKVTQSSRYLVKRTGEKVFLECVQDMDHENMFWYRQDPGLGLRLIYFSYDVKMKEKGDIPEGYSVSREKKERFSLILESASTNQTSMYLCASSPTGATNEKLFFGSGTQLSVL.

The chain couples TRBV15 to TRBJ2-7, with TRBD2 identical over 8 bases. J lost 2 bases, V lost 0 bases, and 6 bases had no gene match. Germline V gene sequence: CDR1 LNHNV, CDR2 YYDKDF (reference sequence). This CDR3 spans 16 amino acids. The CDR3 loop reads CATSRDRAGGAYEQYF. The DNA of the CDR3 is TGTGCCACCAGCAGAGATCGGGCGGGGGGAGCCTACGAGCAGTACTTC.

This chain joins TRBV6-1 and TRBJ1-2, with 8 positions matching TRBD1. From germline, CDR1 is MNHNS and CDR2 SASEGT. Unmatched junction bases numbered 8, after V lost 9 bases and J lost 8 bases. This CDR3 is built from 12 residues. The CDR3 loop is CARPGQVFGYTF. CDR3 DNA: TGTGCCAGACCGGGACAGGTCTTCGGCTACACCTTC.

The CDR3 nucleotides are TGTGCCAGTAAGCAGGGCGCTGGGGCCAACGTCCTGACTTTC. Protein product: CASKQGAGANVLTF. The gene calls are TRBV19 and TRBJ2-6; D is possibly TRBD1 (5 bases). The V end lost 7 bases, the J end lost 2 bases, and 9 bases lay between the germline ends. Germline V gives CDR1 LNHDA, CDR2 SQIVND (reference sequence). This CDR3 is built from 14 residues.